Below are 10 T cell receptor beta chains sequenced from a single sample in a study of T cells expressing NK-cell markers. TCRdb reprocessed the 5' RACE reads, with one entry per CDR3 protein and no DNA. The listing records 500,000 to 700,000 distinct CDR3 sequences. Material: blood T cells: a sorted CD56 or NKG2C T cell subset, CD4+ or CD8+ T cells, or bulk PBMC T cells (not recorded which). The receptor set was obtained from a man aged 18-30 years in good health.

The chain couples TRBV5-1 to TRBJ2-3. The germline gives CDR1 SGHRS, CDR2 YFSETQ. The CDR3 has 15 amino acids. This CDR3 reads CASSSRGQTTDTQYF.

V is TRBV11-2 and J is TRBJ2-3. In germline, CDR1 is SGHAT, CDR2 FQNNGV. CDR3 size: 16 residues. CDR3 residues: CASSLARWSSTDTQYF. The complete variable domain, with remaining parts taken from reference TRBV11-2 and TRBJ2-3, reads EAGVAQSPRYKIIEKRQSVAFWCNPISGHATLYWYQQILGQGPKLLIQFQNNGVVDDSQLPKDRFSAERLKGVDSTLKIQPAKLEDSAVYLCASSLARWSSTDTQYFGPGTRLTVL.

This chain joins TRBV28 and TRBJ2-1; with no DNA, the TCRdb D assignment of TRBD2 cannot be verified. Per the germline V gene, CDR1 is MDHEN and CDR2 is SYDVKM. The CDR3 contains 17 residues. The CDR3 sequence: CASSLWLAGGPYNEQFF.

The rearrangement links TRBV29-1 to TRBJ2-2; TCRdb selects TRBD1, and the lack of DNA leaves this call unchecked. The CDR3 is 14 residues long. Germline V gene lookup returns CDR1 SQVTM and CDR2 ANQGSEA. CDR3 region: CSVGRTGGKGELFF.

The chain combines TRBV27 with TRBJ2-1; with no DNA, the TCRdb D assignment of TRBD1 cannot be verified. Germline V CDR1 and CDR2: MNHEY, SMNVEV (reference sequence). This CDR3 has 11 amino acids. The CDR3 spells CASSGAGAPLF.

V usage is TRBV29-1 and J usage is TRBJ2-1. The CDR3 contains 13 residues. Germline V gene data show CDR1 as SQVTM and CDR2 as ANQGSEA. The CDR3 spells CSVGSWGGNEQFF.

This chain joins TRBV3-1 and TRBJ2-1; no DNA is available, so the TRBD2 call from TCRdb remains unchecked. Germline CDR1 LGHDT, CDR2 YNNKEL (reference sequence). The CDR3 runs 19 residues. CDR3 in amino acids: CASSQSLVAGGIPKGEQFF.

The gene calls are TRBV11-2 and TRBJ2-2; the D call of TRBD1 rests on TCRdb alone, since no DNA is present to check it. The germline CDR1 and CDR2 sequences are SGHAT and FQNNGV. The CDR3 runs 15 residues. CDR3 amino acids: CASSHPPSNTGELFF.

The chain uses TRBV5-1 and TRBJ2-5; the D call of TRBD1 rests on TCRdb alone, since no DNA is present to check it. CDR1 and CDR2 from the germline V gene are SGHRS and YFSETQ. The CDR3 runs to 15 residues. CDR3 region: CASSSGSSSQETQYF.

The chain joins TRBV14 to TRBJ1-2. Germline assignment: CDR1 SGHDN and CDR2 FVKESK. The CDR3 is made up of 18 amino acids. The CDR3 loop reads CASSVHRFIGDANYGYTF.